Below, one T cell receptor (beta chain) is given with its context. The repertoire was sequenced with immunoSEQ multiplex PCR; TCRdb's copy has only in-frame clones and lacks some. This sample has 140,000 or so clones, with 80% to 95% found just once. The CDR3 is made up of 15 amino acids. Per the germline V gene, CDR1 is KGHDR and CDR2 is SFDVKD. V lost 2 bases, J lost 5 bases, and 5 bases stayed unmatched. The sample originates from a study of control samples from healthy donors and cancer patients. The receptor was derived from a young man in good health. Material for sequencing was blood. The chain joins TRBV24-1 to TRBJ2-5; TRBD1 agrees at 9 bases. The CDR3 coding sequence is TGTGCCACCAGTGATTCGGGACAGGGAGGTGAGACCCAGTACTTC. Its translation is CATSDSGQGGETQYF.